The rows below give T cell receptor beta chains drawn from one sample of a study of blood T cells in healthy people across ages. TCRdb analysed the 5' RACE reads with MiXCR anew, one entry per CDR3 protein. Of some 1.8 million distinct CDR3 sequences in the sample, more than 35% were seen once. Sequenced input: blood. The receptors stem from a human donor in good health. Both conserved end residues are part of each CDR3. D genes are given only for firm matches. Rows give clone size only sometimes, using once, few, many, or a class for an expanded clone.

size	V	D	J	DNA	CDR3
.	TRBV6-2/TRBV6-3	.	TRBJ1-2	TGTGCCAGCAGGGCGATAAACTATGGCTACACCTTC	CASRAINYGYTF
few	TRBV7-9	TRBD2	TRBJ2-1	TGTGCCAGCAGCACGAAGCGGGGGGGCTCCTACAATGAGCAGTTCTTC	CASSTKRGGSYNEQFF
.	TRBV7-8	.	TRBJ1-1	TGTGCCAGCAGCCGTAATTCCCCAGACGGAGCTGAAGCTTTCTTT	CASSRNSPDGAEAFF
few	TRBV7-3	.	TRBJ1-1	TGTGCCAGCAGCCTCCAGGGAGATGGGTTAACTGAAGCTTTCTTT	CASSLQGDGLTEAFF
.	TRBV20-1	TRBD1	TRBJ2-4	TGCAGTGCTAGATCGACAGGGGGGACGAACATTCAGTACTTC	CSARSTGGTNIQYF
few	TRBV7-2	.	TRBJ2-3	TGTGCCAGCAGCGCCCCTAGCATCACGAAGCAGTATTTT	CASSAPSITKQYF
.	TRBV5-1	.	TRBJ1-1	TGCGCCAGCAGCGGGGACCTCGCTCAGAGGGGAAGCACTGAAGCTTTCTTT	CASSGDLAQRGSTEAFF
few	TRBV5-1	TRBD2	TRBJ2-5	TGCGCCAGCAGCCTTAGCGGGACCAGTCGGGAGACCCAGTACTTC	CASSLSGTSRETQYF
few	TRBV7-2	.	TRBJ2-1	TGTGCCAGCAGCGATACCGGGACCCCTTTCGATGAGCAGTTCTTC	CASSDTGTPFDEQFF
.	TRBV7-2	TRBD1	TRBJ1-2	TGTGCCAGCAGCTTAGACGTTCGGGACAGTTATGGCTACACCTTC	CASSLDVRDSYGYTF
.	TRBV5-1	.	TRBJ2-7	TGCGCCAGCAGCTTCCGGGTCGCAACCTACGAGCAGTACTTC	CASSFRVATYEQYF
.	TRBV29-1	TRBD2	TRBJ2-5	TGCAGCGTTCGTCAACGGGGGGGAGAGACCCAGTACTTC	CSVRQRGGETQYF
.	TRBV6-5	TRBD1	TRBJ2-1	TGTGCCAGCAGCACACGACAGGGGGAATACAATGAGCAGTTCTTC	CASSTRQGEYNEQFF
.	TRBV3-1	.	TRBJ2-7	TGTGCCAGCAGCCAAAGTCGGGCATCCTACGAGCAGTACTTC	CASSQSRASYEQYF
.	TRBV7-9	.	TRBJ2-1	TGTGCCAGCAGCGACCTTAGCTCCTACAATGAGCAGTTCTTC	CASSDLSSYNEQFF